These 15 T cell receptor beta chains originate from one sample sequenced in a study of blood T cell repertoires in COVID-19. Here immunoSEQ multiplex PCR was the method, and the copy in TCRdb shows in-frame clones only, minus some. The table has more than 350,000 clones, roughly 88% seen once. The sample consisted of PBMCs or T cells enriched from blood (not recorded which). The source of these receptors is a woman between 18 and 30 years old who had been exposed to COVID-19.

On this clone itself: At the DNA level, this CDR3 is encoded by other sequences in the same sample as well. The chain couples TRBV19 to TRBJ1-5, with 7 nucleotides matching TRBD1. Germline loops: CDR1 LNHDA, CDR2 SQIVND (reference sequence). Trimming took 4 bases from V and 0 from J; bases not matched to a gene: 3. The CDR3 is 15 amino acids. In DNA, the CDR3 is TGTGCCAGTAGTACGACAGGGTATAGCAATCAGCCCCAGCATTTT. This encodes CASSTTGYSNQPQHF.

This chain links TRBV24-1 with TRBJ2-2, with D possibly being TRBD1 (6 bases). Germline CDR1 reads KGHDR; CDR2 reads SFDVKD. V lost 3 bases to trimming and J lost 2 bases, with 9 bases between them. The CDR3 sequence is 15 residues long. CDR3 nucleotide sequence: TGTGCCACCAGTGATCCGGACAGAAACACCGGGGAGCTGTTTTTT. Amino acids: CATSDPDRNTGELFF.

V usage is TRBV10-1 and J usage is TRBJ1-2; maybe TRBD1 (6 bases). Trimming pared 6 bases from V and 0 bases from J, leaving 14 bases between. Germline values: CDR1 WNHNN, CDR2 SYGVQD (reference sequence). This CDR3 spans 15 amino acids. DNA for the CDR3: TGCGCCAGCAGACCGGGACAAGGCTCTAACTATGGCTACACCTTC. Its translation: CASRPGQGSNYGYTF.

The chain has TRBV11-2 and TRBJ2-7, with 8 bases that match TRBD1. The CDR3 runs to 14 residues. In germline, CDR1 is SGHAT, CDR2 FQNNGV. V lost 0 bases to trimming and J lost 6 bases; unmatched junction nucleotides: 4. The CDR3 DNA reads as TGTGCCAGCAGCTTAGATGGACAGGGTACCGAGCAGTACTTC. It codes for CASSLDGQGTEQYF.

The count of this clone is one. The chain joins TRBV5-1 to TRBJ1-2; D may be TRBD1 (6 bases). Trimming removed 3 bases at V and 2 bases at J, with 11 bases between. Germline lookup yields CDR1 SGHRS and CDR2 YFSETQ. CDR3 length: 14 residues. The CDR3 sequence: CASSYDRTNYGYTF. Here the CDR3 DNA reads TGCGCCAGCAGCTACGACAGGACGAACTATGGCTACACCTTC. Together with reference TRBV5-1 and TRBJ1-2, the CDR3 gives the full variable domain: KAGVTQTPRYLIKTRGQQVTLSCSPISGHRSVSWYQQTPGQGLQFLFEYFSETQRNKGNFPGRFSGRQFSNSRSEMNVSTLELGDSALYLCASSYDRTNYGYTFGSGTRLTVV.

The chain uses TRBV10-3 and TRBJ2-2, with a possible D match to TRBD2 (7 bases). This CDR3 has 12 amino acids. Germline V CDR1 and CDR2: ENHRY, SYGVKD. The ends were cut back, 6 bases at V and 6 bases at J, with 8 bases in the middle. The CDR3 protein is CAIRGGPGELFF. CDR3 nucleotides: TGTGCCATCAGGGGGGGGCCCGGGGAGCTGTTTTTT.

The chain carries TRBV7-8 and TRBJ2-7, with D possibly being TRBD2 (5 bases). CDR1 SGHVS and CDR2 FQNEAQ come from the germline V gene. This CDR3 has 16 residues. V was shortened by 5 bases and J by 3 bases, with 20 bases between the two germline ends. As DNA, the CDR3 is TGTGCCAGCAGCCCTTCGTCTAGCTTCGTCGGCTACGAGCAGTACTTC. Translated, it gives CASSPSSSFVGYEQYF.

DNA of the CDR3: TGTGCCTGGAGTGTACCGGGGACTCGTGGCTACACCTTC. Protein: CAWSVPGTRGYTF. The J gene is TRBJ1-2, the V gene TRBV30; tentatively, D is TRBD1 (5 bases). Germline CDR1 reads GTSNPN; CDR2 reads SVGIG (reference sequence). The CDR3 covers 13 residues. V was clipped by 0 bases and J by 7 bases, with 12 bases between them.

The CDR3 DNA is TGTGCCAGCAGTGATACGGGGATACAGCCCCAGCATTTT. Its translation: CASSDTGIQPQHF. This rearrangement joins TRBV25-1 to TRBJ1-5; no clear D gene. Germline V gene data show CDR1 as MGHDK and CDR2 as SYGVNS. Trimming took 3 bases from V and 7 from J, leaving 10 bases between them. The CDR3 is 13 amino acids. The full variable domain, with the rest looked up from reference TRBV25-1 and TRBJ1-5, is EADIYQTPRYLVIGTGKKITLECSQTMGHDKMYWYQQDPGMELHLIHYSYGVNSTEKGDLSSESTVSRIRTEHFPLTLESARPSHTSQYLCASSDTGIQPQHFGDGTRLSIL.

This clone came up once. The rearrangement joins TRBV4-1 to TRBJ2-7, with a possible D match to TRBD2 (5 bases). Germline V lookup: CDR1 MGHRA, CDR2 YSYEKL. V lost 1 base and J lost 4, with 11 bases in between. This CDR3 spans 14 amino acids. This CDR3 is CASSQVEGEYEQYF. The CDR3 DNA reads TGCGCCAGCAGCCAAGTTGAGGGAGAGTACGAGCAGTACTTC.

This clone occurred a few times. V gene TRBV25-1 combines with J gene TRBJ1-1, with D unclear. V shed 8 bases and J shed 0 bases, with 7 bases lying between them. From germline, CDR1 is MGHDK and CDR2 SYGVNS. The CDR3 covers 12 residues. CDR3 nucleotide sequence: TGTGCCAGCTCTATAATGAACACTGAAGCTTTCTTT. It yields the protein CASSIMNTEAFF. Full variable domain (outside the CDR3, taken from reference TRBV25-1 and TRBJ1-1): EADIYQTPRYLVIGTGKKITLECSQTMGHDKMYWYQQDPGMELHLIHYSYGVNSTEKGDLSSESTVSRIRTEHFPLTLESARPSHTSQYLCASSIMNTEAFFGQGTRLTVV.

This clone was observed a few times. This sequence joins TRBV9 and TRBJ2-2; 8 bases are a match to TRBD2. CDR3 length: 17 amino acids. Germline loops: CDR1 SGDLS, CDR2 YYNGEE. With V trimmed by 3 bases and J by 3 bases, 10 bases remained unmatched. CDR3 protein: CASSDPSGGPDTGELFF. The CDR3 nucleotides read TGTGCCAGCAGCGACCCTTCGGGGGGGCCGGACACCGGGGAGCTGTTTTTT.

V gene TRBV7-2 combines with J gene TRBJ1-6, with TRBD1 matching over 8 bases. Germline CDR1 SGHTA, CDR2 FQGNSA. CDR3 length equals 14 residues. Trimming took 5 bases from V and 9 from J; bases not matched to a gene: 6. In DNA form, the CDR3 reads TGTGCCAGCAGCCCAACAGGGGGGGTTTCACCCCTCCACTTT. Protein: CASSPTGGVSPLHF. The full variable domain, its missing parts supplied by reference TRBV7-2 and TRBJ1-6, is GAGVSQSPSNKVTEKGKDVELRCDPISGHTALYWYRQSLGQGLEFLIYFQGNSAPDKSGLPSDRFSAERTGGSVSTLTIQRTQQEDSAVYLCASSPTGGVSPLHFGNGTRLTVT.

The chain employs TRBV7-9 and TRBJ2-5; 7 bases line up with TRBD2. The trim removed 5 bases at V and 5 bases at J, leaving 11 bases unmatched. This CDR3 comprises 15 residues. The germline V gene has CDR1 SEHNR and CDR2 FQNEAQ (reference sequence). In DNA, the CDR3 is TGTGCCAGCAGCCACATTAAAGCGGGACTCGAGACCCAGTACTTC. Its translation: CASSHIKAGLETQYF.

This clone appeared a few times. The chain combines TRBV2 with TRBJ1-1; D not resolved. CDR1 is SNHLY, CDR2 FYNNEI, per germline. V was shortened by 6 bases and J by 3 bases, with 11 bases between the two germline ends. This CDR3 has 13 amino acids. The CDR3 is CASSASRDTEAFF. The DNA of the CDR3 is TGTGCCAGCAGCGCCTCGCGGGACACTGAAGCTTTCTTT. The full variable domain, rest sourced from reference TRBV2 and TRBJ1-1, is EPEVTQTPSHQVTQMGQEVILRCVPISNHLYFYWYRQILGQKVEFLVSFYNNEISEKSEIFDDQFSVERPDGSNFTLKIRSTKLEDSAMYFCASSASRDTEAFFGQGTRLTVV.